This T cell receptor (beta chain) was sequenced in a study of shared clonotypes between healthy human individuals (dated by TCRdb to about 2020). Turning to the overall study: The cohort comprised two women and three men aged 18 to 49 years. Each donor's leukapheresis produced roughly between about 0.9 and 9.5 billion PBMCs. To increase sequencing depth and limit assay-specific biases, TCR repertoire library preparation and sequencing were carried out by different laboratories using diverse techniques. To estimate repertoire size and how much clonotypes are shared between individuals, the study performed deep sequencing of blood TCR repertoires from about five healthy adults. Study-wide findings and limitations: Pairwise subsampling led to the expectation that sequencing depth would affect the degree of clonotype sharing among donors. Sampling was restricted to blood, and TCR repertoires in tissues likely differ from the TCR repertoires found in blood. Because the study included a small number of donors, the genetic and exposure-history diversity represented was limited.

Using the deep immunoSEQ assay, TCR CDR3 regions were amplified from genomic DNA by multiplex PCR. Extracted genomic DNA from each cell subset was spread evenly across all wells of several immunoSEQ 96-well plates, with each plate serving as a replicate. For unsorted PBMC, each replicate PCR was loaded with around 300 ng genomic DNA, equivalent to roughly 33,000 T cell genomes. Ten immunoSEQ deep assay plates were used to sequence the unsorted PBMC genomic DNA. Purified libraries were quantified with a Qubit 3.0 fluorometer, sized on a Bioanalyzer 2100, and re-quantified with the KAPA Library Quantification kit. A separate single-read 150-cycle Illumina NextSeq 550 flow cell was used to sequence each immunoSEQ 96-well plate. From the authors' description of their analysis: The immunoSEQ output contained only junctional sequences without quality scores, so filtering could not match that applied to full-length reads. Sequences were annotated with PyIR, a Python wrapper for IgBLAST v1.9, using IMGT germline references to assign V/J genes and CDR3. Any read was removed if the V/J assignment was weak (E-value above 1e-6), the CDR3 was missing, or the read contained stop codons, out-of-frame junctions, or ambiguous translated residues. A V3J clonotype was defined by an identical inferred V gene, J gene, and CDR3 amino acid sequence. To compute the percentage overlap between repertoires, the number of shared unique clonotypes was divided by the size of the smaller repertoire. Three approaches were used to assess repertoire richness: RTK rarefaction, the Chao1 estimator, and Recon v2.1 estimates of unobserved clonotypes. Not all clones reach the TCRdb copy of this immuneACCESS table, which keeps in-frame sequences only. Checked studies attribute under half of the gap to unresolved V genes and leave the rest unexplained. From that table come the V and J calls and clone size; the DNA was used to work out D and trimming. In this sample the table shows hundreds of thousands of clones, around 78% of which occur a single time. The ten top clones hold more than 10% of the sample.

The donors were healthy, HIV-negative adults who had no recently reported acute infections or vaccinations. Only Caucasian adults living in Nashville, Tennessee, USA were represented among the donors. For unsorted samples, about 87 million PBMCs were counted, and genomic DNA was extracted using the QIAamp DNA Blood Mini kit. Blood was obtained by leukapheresis, after which PBMCs were separated by Ficoll-Histopaque density gradient centrifugation and cryopreserved in liquid nitrogen vapor phase. This clone was counted between two and nine times. What antigen it recognizes has not been identified. No base quality information exists; no much larger clone differs at one position. V and J lose 11 bases and 4 bases, and a span of 15 bases separates them. From the germline V gene, CDR1 is SNHLY and CDR2 is FYNNEI. The CDR3, from cysteine to phenylalanine, totals 12 residues. Only the CDR3 part of the read is kept: 36 bases, read in frame from the first base.

The rearranged segments are TRBV2 and TRBJ2-7; the D region possibly corresponds to TRBD2 (6 bases align). The receptor was isolated from a woman aged 35 to 49 in good health. Some clones in this sample may be carry-over from other donors' samples. Sample: PBMCs. The DNA is TGTGCCTGTGGGGGGAATGGTTACGAGCAGTACTTC. Protein translation: CACGGNGYEQYF.